There are a few counts of the clone carrying this T cell receptor (beta chain). What it binds is not known. The V gene end was trimmed by 5 bases and the J gene end by 6 bases; junction bases not matched to a gene: 14. The CDR3 totals 18 residues. Germline loops: CDR1 SGHVS, CDR2 FQNEAQ. The source of the sample is a study of response to subunit inactivated influenza vaccine. Whole-study findings and limits: That few new T cells are recruited by each seasonal influenza vaccination was the authors' suggestion.

TCRdb re-analysed the RT-PCR reads in MiXCR, keeping a single row per CDR3 protein. The top ten clones hold 13% of a sample with 500,000 to 600,000 distinct CDR3 sequences, approximately 7.7% of them seen once. The material was PBMCs from blood, obtained roughly 24 months after vaccination. This rearrangement joins TRBV7-8 to TRBJ2-1; 12 bases fit TRBD2. The receptor comes from a man aged 50-75 years who received an inactivated influenza vaccine. Here the CDR3 DNA reads TGTGCCAGCAGCCTTATAATTTCGACTAGCGGGAGTAGCAATGAGCAGTTCTTC. This sequence encodes CASSLIISTSGSSNEQFF.